This passage covers 27 T cell receptor beta chains from one sample sequenced in a study of response to subunit inactivated influenza vaccine (dated 2018 in TCRdb). The protocol used for the library was RT-PCR. Sequenced using an Illumina HiSeq 2500. TCRdb handled the public reads itself, with Q25 trimming in fastp and clone calling in MiXCR, and kept productive beta chains. Each record represents a unique CDR3 protein, reported with the most common genes and DNA among its rows. The sample profile shows 550,000 to 600,000 distinct CDR3 sequences; about 12% of them were found once. The biggest ten clones account for 9.5% to 13% of the sample. This sample comprised PBMCs from blood, obtained on the day of vaccination. Every receptor here comes from a middle-aged man who received an inactivated influenza vaccine. Donor details come from another sample of the same person, matched by shared clones.

The chain links TRBV20-1 to TRBJ2-1, with TRBD2 matching 7 bases. J lost 4 bases, V lost 3 bases, and 9 bases had no gene match. CDR1 DFQATT and CDR2 SNEGSKA come from the germline V gene (reference sequence). The CDR3 is 15 amino acids. The CDR3 here is CSASRVGLSYNEQFF. As DNA, the CDR3 is TGCAGTGCTAGTAGAGTGGGACTATCATACAATGAGCAGTTCTTC.

This clonotype was observed a few times. The chain links TRBV6-1 to TRBJ2-3; D ambiguous. V lost 6 bases and J lost 0, with 10 bases in between. CDR1 MNHNS and CDR2 SASEGT come from the germline V gene. CDR3 size: 14 residues. CDR3 sequence: CASRRRYSTDTQYF. The CDR3 DNA follows: TGTGCCAGCAGACGACGGTATAGCACAGATACGCAGTATTTT.

This clonotype turned up a few times. The chain joins TRBV10-2 to TRBJ2-4, with 11 nucleotides matching TRBD2. Germline assignment: CDR1 WSHSY and CDR2 SAAADI. The J segment lost 0 bases and the V segment lost 8 bases, leaving 6 bases of the junction unmatched. The CDR3 has 16 amino acids. The CDR3 DNA reads TGCGCCAGCGGGACTAGCGGTGCCCTAGCCAAAAACATTCAGTACTTC. This translates into CASGTSGALAKNIQYF.

CDR3 coding DNA: TGTGCCAGCAGCCGTACCGGGACAGGGGGCCTAGGGGGTGATGGCTACACCTTC. Protein sequence: CASSRTGTGGLGGDGYTF. This chain connects TRBV27 to TRBJ1-2, with 12 bases matching TRBD1. V trimming: 6 bases; J trimming: 6 bases; junction bases outside the gene matches: 17. The CDR3 is 18 residues long. Looked up from germline, CDR1 is MNHEY and CDR2 is SMNVEV (reference sequence).

The V and J genes are TRBV7-2 and TRBJ2-7; D not resolved. In germline, CDR1 is SGHTA, CDR2 FQGNSA. This CDR3 region has 15 residues. V lost 1 base and J 0 bases, leaving 10 bases between the germline ends. Here the CDR3 DNA reads TGTGCCAGCAGCTTAGGGTACACGGCCTCCTACGAGCAGTACTTC. Translating it yields CASSLGYTASYEQYF.

This clonotype was detected only a few times. V gene TRBV6-6 combines with J gene TRBJ2-2; D not certain. V was cut by 1 base and J by 5 bases, with 2 bases left in between. This CDR3 has 12 residues. Germline-derived CDR1 and CDR2 are MNHNY and SVGAGI (reference sequence). CDR3: CASSYLTGELFF. The CDR3 DNA reads TGTGCCAGCAGTTACTTAACCGGGGAGCTGTTTTTT.

This clonotype was detected a few times. The genes are TRBV5-6 and TRBJ2-7, with D unclear. Germline CDR1 is SGHDT and CDR2 is YYEEEE. This CDR3 is 14 amino acids long. V gave up 1 base and J gave up 4 bases, with 12 bases separating them. The chain's CDR3 is CASSLQLKAYEQYF. CDR3 DNA: TGTGCCAGCAGCTTGCAGCTCAAGGCGTACGAGCAGTACTTC.

This clonotype appeared many times. J is TRBJ1-2 and V is TRBV12-3 or TRBV12-4; perhaps TRBD1 as D (6 bases). The length of the CDR3 is 12 residues. V was trimmed by 3 bases and J by 6 bases, leaving 8 bases between them. The CDR3, as DNA: TGTGCCAGCAGTTTTGCAGGGGATGGCTACACCTTC. Translated, it gives CASSFAGDGYTF.

In this sample, this clonotype turned up a few times. The chain has TRBV4-1 and TRBJ1-2; weak D call: TRBD1 (5 bases). The CDR3 is made up of 17 amino acids. Germline values: CDR1 MGHRA, CDR2 YSYEKL. V was trimmed by 0 bases and J by 1 base, leaving 15 bases between them. The CDR3 DNA follows: TGCGCCAGCAGCCAAGATTGGGCAAGCGGGGGTAACTATGGCTACACCTTC. Amino acid sequence: CASSQDWASGGNYGYTF.

The chain employs TRBV4-1 and TRBJ2-7; D may be TRBD1 (6 bases). Germline V CDR1 and CDR2: MGHRA, YSYEKL. This CDR3 region has 16 residues. The V end lost 0 bases, the J end lost 2 bases, and 14 bases lay between the germline ends. The CDR3 sequence is CASSQEAVQGTYEQYF. The CDR3, as DNA: TGCGCCAGCAGCCAAGAGGCGGTGCAGGGGACCTACGAGCAGTACTTC.

V and J are TRBV7-6 and TRBJ1-1; 8 nucleotides agree with TRBD1. The CDR3 is made up of 12 amino acids. V lost 5 bases to trimming and J lost 9 bases; unmatched junction nucleotides: 5. Germline V gene data show CDR1 as SGHVS and CDR2 as FNYEAQ. The CDR3 protein is CASSGDRIKAFF. CDR3 nucleotide sequence: TGTGCCAGCAGCGGGGACAGGATTAAAGCTTTCTTT.

This clonotype was seen a handful of times. V and J are TRBV7-2 and TRBJ2-7; TRBD2 might be the D (5 bases). Trimming removed 5 bases from V and 0 bases from J, with 11 bases in between. Germline loops: CDR1 SGHTA, CDR2 FQGNSA. The CDR3 is 14 residues long. The CDR3 spells CASSPDWFSYEQYF. The CDR3 nucleotides are TGTGCCAGCAGCCCGGACTGGTTCTCCTACGAGCAGTACTTC.

This clonotype was recorded a few times. V is TRBV28 and J is TRBJ2-2; 10 positions match TRBD2. The CDR3 is made up of 15 amino acids. Germline lookup yields CDR1 MDHEN and CDR2 SYDVKM. Trimming took 7 bases from V and 0 from J; bases not matched to a gene: 2. CDR3 DNA sequence: TGTGCCAGCATAAGCGGGGGGGCGAACACCGGGGAGCTGTTTTTT. Residues: CASISGGANTGELFF.

This clonotype has just a few counts. CDR3 coding DNA: TGTGCCACCAGCAGAGATCTCCTGGGGGGGAACACTGAAGCTTTCTTT. It translates to CATSRDLLGGNTEAFF. V gene TRBV15 combines with J gene TRBJ1-1, with D possibly TRBD1 on 5 matching bases. CDR1 is LNHNV and CDR2 is YYDKDF in the germline V gene (reference sequence). V lost 0 bases to trimming and J lost 1 base, with 12 bases between them. CDR3 length: 16 residues.

This chain links TRBV6-2 or TRBV6-3 with TRBJ2-1; the D gene is possibly TRBD1 (6 bases). Germline V gene sequence: CDR1 MNHEY, CDR2 SVGEGT. The CDR3 is 16 amino acids. V lost 4 bases to trimming and J lost 2 bases, with 15 bases between them. In nucleotides, the CDR3 is TGTGCCAGCAGTTCCCAGGGGCGGGCGACCTACAATGAGCAGTTCTTC. Translated: CASSSQGRATYNEQFF.

This clonotype was picked up a small number of times. The chain recombines TRBV20-1 with TRBJ2-1; D ambiguous. The CDR3 is 13 residues long. Germline V gene sequence: CDR1 DFQATT, CDR2 SNEGSKA (reference sequence). V lost 1 base to trimming and J lost 6 bases, with 10 bases between them. The CDR3 nucleotides are TGCAGTGCTAGAGTCCCAACTTTCAATGAGCAGTTCTTC. Its protein is CSARVPTFNEQFF.

The gene calls are TRBV7-8 and TRBJ2-5, with 11 bases aligning to TRBD2. Looked up from germline, CDR1 is SGHVS and CDR2 is FQNEAQ. This CDR3 has 16 amino acids. Losses at the gene ends were 3 bases for V and 1 base for J; bases not matched to a gene: 4. The CDR3 DNA is TGTGCCAGCAGCTTCGTCACTAGCGGGAGCCAAGAGACCCAGTACTTC. It encodes CASSFVTSGSQETQYF.

J is TRBJ2-7 and V is TRBV7-9; TRBD1 agrees at 9 bases. Germline lookup yields CDR1 SEHNR and CDR2 FQNEAQ (reference sequence). The junction had 16 bases not matched to a gene; V was cut back by 6 bases and J by 4 bases. The CDR3 consists of 17 residues. For the CDR3, the DNA is TGTGCCAGCAGATCCCCATCCACCGGGACAGGGTTGTACGAGCAGTACTTC. This encodes CASRSPSTGTGLYEQYF.

This clonotype was counted between two and nine times. The chain couples TRBV5-1 to TRBJ1-6; D is perhaps TRBD1 (5 bases). Deletions cut 0 bases from V and 10 bases from J, with 23 bases between. Germline V gene data show CDR1 as SGHRS and CDR2 as YFSETQ. The CDR3 has 18 residues. CDR3 loop: CASSLAYAGPRSRSPLHF. CDR3 nucleotides: TGCGCCAGCAGCTTGGCCTATGCAGGGCCGAGAAGTAGGTCACCCCTCCACTTT.

The V and J genes are TRBV6-2 or TRBV6-3 and TRBJ1-5; no reliable D call. The V gene lost 5 bases and the J gene lost 3 bases, with 8 bases spanning the gap. CDR1 and CDR2 from the germline V gene are MNHEY and SVGEGT. The CDR3 has 13 residues. DNA for the CDR3: TGTGCCAGCAGTGGGCTGAACAATCAGCCCCAGCATTTT. The encoded protein is CASSGLNNQPQHF.

The chain recombines TRBV18 with TRBJ2-1, with 9 bases matching TRBD1. The CDR3 runs 16 residues. Germline lookup yields CDR1 KGHSH and CDR2 LQKENI. V lost 3 bases to trimming and J lost 4 bases; unmatched junction nucleotides: 7. The CDR3 nucleotides read TGTGCCAGCTCACCGTCGACGGGACAGGGTTACAATGAGCAGTTCTTC. Protein product: CASSPSTGQGYNEQFF.

The chain combines TRBV10-3 with TRBJ1-1; possibly TRBD1 for D (5 bases). The CDR3 is made up of 14 amino acids. V lost 4 bases, J lost 0 bases, and 9 bases lay in between. CDR1 is ENHRY and CDR2 is SYGVKD in the germline V gene. The CDR3 DNA reads as TGTGCCATCAGTGCAGGGAACCTGAACACTGAAGCTTTCTTT. Translation gives CAISAGNLNTEAFF.

The chain recombines TRBV5-1 with TRBJ1-2; D uncertain. Germline V gene sequence: CDR1 SGHRS, CDR2 YFSETQ. Trimming took 0 bases from V and 4 from J, leaving 10 bases between them. The CDR3 runs to 14 residues. CDR3 protein: CASSLETNLYGYTF. The CDR3 DNA is TGCGCCAGCAGCTTGGAGACAAACCTCTATGGCTACACCTTC.

This clonotype was seen a handful of times. The rearrangement links TRBV4-2 to TRBJ2-1; weak D call: TRBD2 (5 bases). The V end was cut by 4 bases, the J end by 5 bases, with 15 bases between. This CDR3 region has 15 residues. Germline V gene lookup returns CDR1 LGHNA and CDR2 YNFKEQ. In DNA, the CDR3 is TGTGCCAGCAGCCCCGTCGGGAAGCTCGACAATGAGCAGTTCTTC. Residues: CASSPVGKLDNEQFF.

This clonotype was counted between two and nine times. V is TRBV5-1 and J is TRBJ2-7; 11 nucleotides agree with TRBD2. CDR1 SGHRS and CDR2 YFSETQ come from the germline V gene. The CDR3 has 15 amino acids. Trimming removed 4 bases from V and 6 bases from J; junction bases left unmatched: 9. The CDR3 DNA sequence: TGCGCCAGCAGCCCGTTAACCGGGACTAGCGGCGAGCAGTACTTC. It encodes CASSPLTGTSGEQYF.

The table lists this clonotype with many counts. The V call is TRBV28, the J call TRBJ2-1; 8 bases are shared with TRBD2. This CDR3 is built from 16 residues. Losses at the gene ends were 7 bases for V and 7 bases for J; bases not matched to a gene: 15. The germline CDR1 and CDR2 sequences are MDHEN and SYDVKM. The CDR3 spells CASNQRGLGVVNEQFF. The CDR3 region has the DNA TGTGCCAGCAACCAGAGGGGACTAGGAGTCGTGAATGAGCAGTTCTTC. Variable domain in full (rest from reference TRBV28 and TRBJ2-1): DVKVTQSSRYLVKRTGEKVFLECVQDMDHENMFWYRQDPGLGLRLIYFSYDVKMKEKGDIPEGYSVSREKKERFSLILESASTNQTSMYLCASNQRGLGVVNEQFFGPGTRLTVL.

This clonotype was picked up many times. The V and J genes are TRBV7-2 and TRBJ2-1, with 10 bases lining up with TRBD2. The V and J ends lost 1 base and 10 bases, in that order; junction bases with no gene match: 7. This CDR3 contains 15 residues. Germline CDR1 and CDR2: SGHTA and FQGNSA. The chain's CDR3 is CASSLVASGRGEQFF. The CDR3 DNA reads TGTGCCAGCAGCTTAGTGGCTAGCGGGAGAGGCGAGCAGTTCTTC.